What follows are 25 T cell receptor beta chains derived from one specimen sequenced in a study of cytomegalovirus exposure and HLA in healthy donors. Repertoires were generated with immunoSEQ multiplex PCR, while TCRdb's copy carries only in-frame clones and drops some. The data show 110,000 to 150,000 clones, with about 89% seen just once and around 0.7% held by the top ten. Sequenced input: PBMCs. These receptors were obtained from a man aged 18 to 35 in good health and CMV-seronegative.

This chain joins TRBV5-1 and TRBJ2-1; weak D call: TRBD2 (6 bases). The CDR3 has 16 amino acids. The V gene's germline CDR1 is SGHRS and CDR2 YFSETQ. The ends were cut back, 5 bases at V and 1 base at J, with 16 bases in the middle. CDR3 sequence reads: CASSPVAAPSYNEQFF. CDR3 nucleotide sequence: TGCGCCAGCAGTCCCGTAGCGGCCCCTTCCTACAATGAGCAGTTCTTC.

The V gene is TRBV6-1, the J gene TRBJ2-7; a weak D match, TRBD1 (6 bases). Germline CDR1 MNHNS, CDR2 SASEGT. The CDR3 length is 15 residues. The V end was cut by 4 bases, the J end by 0 bases, with 13 bases between. The CDR3 sequence is CASSGRGSGSYEQYV. In DNA form, the CDR3 reads TGTGCCAGCAGTGGCAGGGGTTCGGGCTCCTACGAGCAGTACGTC.

The chain couples TRBV10-3 to TRBJ2-7, with TRBD1 identical over 10 bases. From germline, CDR1 is ENHRY and CDR2 SYGVKD. The V gene end was trimmed by 6 bases and the J gene end by 1 base; junction bases not matched to a gene: 6. The CDR3 is 15 amino acids. CDR3 region: CAISKDRGLSYEQYF. The CDR3, as DNA: TGTGCCATCAGCAAGGACAGGGGGTTATCCTACGAGCAGTACTTC.

This clone occurred once. This chain joins TRBV30 and TRBJ1-3, with a tentative D call TRBD1 (5 bases). CDR3 length: 13 amino acids. Trimming removed 3 bases at V and 6 bases at J, with 12 bases between. Germline V gene sequence: CDR1 GTSNPN, CDR2 SVGIG (reference sequence). The CDR3 bases are TGTGCCTGGAGGGGGGGGTTGGCAAACACCATATATTTT. This gives the protein CAWRGGLANTIYF.

Only one count was recorded for this clone. The V gene is TRBV18, the J gene TRBJ2-7; 7 bases map to TRBD1. This CDR3 region has 14 residues. V shed 3 bases, J shed 3 bases, and the junction held 5 bases outside the gene matches. Germline CDR1 KGHSH, CDR2 LQKENI. The CDR3: CASSPQGDLYEQYF. The CDR3 nucleotides read TGTGCCAGCTCACCGCAGGGGGACCTCTACGAGCAGTACTTC.

The chain employs TRBV2 and TRBJ2-7; 11 bases are shared with TRBD2. Germline V gene lookup returns CDR1 SNHLY and CDR2 FYNNEI. The CDR3 has 15 residues. V lost 7 bases, J lost 1 base, and 6 bases stayed unmatched. As DNA, the CDR3 is TGTGCCAGCACCGAGGGGACTAGCGGATCCTACGAGCAGTACTTC. This translates into CASTEGTSGSYEQYF.

This chain joins TRBV4-1 and TRBJ2-1; TRBD2 matches at 10 bases. V dropped 7 bases and J dropped 6; count of bases not matched to a gene: 15. Germline CDR1 is MGHRA and CDR2 is YSYEKL. The CDR3 length is 17 residues. The CDR3 region is CASIDITAGGVGNEQFF. The CDR3 nucleotides are TGCGCCAGCATCGATATCACAGCGGGAGGGGTGGGCAATGAGCAGTTCTTC.

The genes are TRBV6-5 and TRBJ2-3; D may be TRBD1 (6 bases). The CDR3 runs to 14 residues. Between the trimmed V and J ends, which lost 5 bases and 1 base, there was a span of 10 bases. From germline, CDR1 is MNHEY and CDR2 SVGAGI. The CDR3 coding sequence is TGTGCCAGCAGTCTCAAGGGGGGCACAGATACGCAGTATTTT. As protein: CASSLKGGTDTQYF.

This rearrangement joins TRBV9 to TRBJ1-5, with D possibly being TRBD1 (5 bases). With 4 bases removed from V and 7 bases from J, the gap between germline ends came to 18 bases. The CDR3 runs to 15 residues. In germline, CDR1 is SGDLS, CDR2 YYNGEE. The CDR3 sequence is CASSLDGLRGQPQHF. CDR3 nucleotides: TGTGCCAGCAGCCTGGATGGGTTAAGGGGACAGCCCCAGCATTTT. Using reference TRBV9 and TRBJ1-5 for the parts outside the CDR3, the full variable domain is DSGVTQTPKHLITATGQRVTLRCSPRSGDLSVYWYQQSLDQGLQFLIQYYNGEERAKGNILERFSAQQFPDLHSELNLSSLELGDSALYFCASSLDGLRGQPQHFGDGTRLSIL.

The chain uses TRBV13 and TRBJ1-6; 7 bases match TRBD1. CDR3 length: 14 amino acids. Losses at the gene ends were 2 bases for V and 7 bases for J; bases not matched to a gene: 2. In germline, CDR1 is PRHDT, CDR2 FYEKMQ (reference sequence). The CDR3, as DNA: TGTGCCAGCAGCTTACTAGGGGGCAATTCACCCCTCCACTTT. Translating it yields CASSLLGGNSPLHF. Based on the CDR3 plus reference TRBV13 and TRBJ1-6, the full variable domain is AAGVIQSPRHLIKEKRETATLKCYPIPRHDTVYWYQQGPGQDPQFLISFYEKMQSDKGSIPDRFSAQQFSDYHSELNMSSLELGDSALYFCASSLLGGNSPLHFGNGTRLTVT.

The V call is TRBV12-5, the J call TRBJ1-4; 10 nucleotides line up with TRBD1. The CDR3 is 17 amino acids. CDR1 and CDR2 (germline): LGHNT, FRNRAP. Germline trimming cut 3 bases from V and 8 bases from J; bases unmatched to any gene: 12. The CDR3 is CASGFYSGDRGLEKLFF. The CDR3 coding sequence is TGTGCTAGTGGTTTTTACTCAGGGGACAGGGGTTTAGAAAAACTGTTTTTT. Full variable domain (missing parts from reference TRBV12-5 and TRBJ1-4): DARVTQTPRHKVTEMGQEVTMRCQPILGHNTVFWYRQTMMQGLELLAYFRNRAPLDDSGMPKDRFSAEMPDATLATLKIQPSEPRDSAVYFCASGFYSGDRGLEKLFFGSGTQLSVL.

V and J are TRBV9 and TRBJ2-4; weak D call: TRBD1 (6 bases). Germline assignment: CDR1 SGDLS and CDR2 YYNGEE. Between the trimmed V and J ends, which lost 0 bases and 12 bases, there was a span of 22 bases. The CDR3 is 16 amino acids. DNA of the CDR3: TGTGCCAGCAGCGTAGGGGGACAAGCCAACTTAGGCACTCAGTACTTC. It specifies CASSVGGQANLGTQYF.

The CDR3: CASSTGGYTQYF. The CDR3 DNA sequence: TGTGCCAGCAGCACAGGGGGGTATACGCAGTATTTT. This rearrangement joins TRBV9 to TRBJ2-3; 8 nucleotides align to TRBD1. Germline trimming cut 4 bases from V and 7 bases from J; bases unmatched to any gene: 2. Germline-derived CDR1 and CDR2 are SGDLS and YYNGEE. The CDR3 spans 12 residues.

Concerning this clone: The junction shows a germline mismatch at one end, possibly a read error. The chain employs TRBV27 and TRBJ2-5, with 8 bases fitting TRBD2. This CDR3 region has 13 residues. In germline, CDR1 is MNHEY, CDR2 SMNVEV (reference sequence). Written as DNA, the CDR3 is TGTGTCAGCTCCGGGAGGGCTTGGGAGACCCAGTACTTC. It codes for CVSSGRAWETQYF.

This clone was recorded only once. The chain links TRBV18 to TRBJ2-1; D is possibly TRBD1 (6 bases). The CDR3 runs 16 residues. V was pared by 3 bases and J by 2 bases, with 14 bases between. In germline, CDR1 is KGHSH, CDR2 LQKENI. The CDR3 bases are TGTGCCAGCTCACCGGCCGGGGACACAACCTACAATGAGCAGTTCTTC. Its translation: CASSPAGDTTYNEQFF.

This chain connects TRBV11-3 to TRBJ2-2; 7 bases are a match to TRBD1. The CDR3 contains 15 residues. Germline V CDR1 and CDR2: SGHNT, YENEEA. V dropped 5 bases and J dropped 1; count of bases not matched to a gene: 4. For the CDR3, the DNA is TGTGCCAGCAGCAGGGACAGTATGAACACCGGGGAGCTGTTTTTT. It translates to CASSRDSMNTGELFF.

The chain's CDR3 is CASSASPRGGELFF. Here the CDR3 DNA reads TGTGCCAGCAGCGCCAGTCCCCGGGGCGGGGAGCTGTTTTTT. This chain links TRBV5-6 with TRBJ2-2, with a tentative D call TRBD2 (5 bases). V was cut by 4 bases and J by 7 bases, with 14 bases left in between. The CDR3 loop spans 14 amino acids. CDR1 is SGHDT and CDR2 is YYEEEE in the germline V gene.

This chain connects TRBV6-5 to TRBJ2-7; 7 nucleotides line up with TRBD1. J lost 3 bases, V lost 5 bases, and 7 bases had no gene match. Germline-derived CDR1 and CDR2 are MNHEY and SVGAGI. The CDR3 totals 14 residues. The chain's CDR3 is CASSHPGQNYEQYF. For the CDR3, the DNA is TGTGCCAGCAGTCATCCGGGACAGAACTACGAGCAGTACTTC.

The rearrangement joins TRBV10-3 to TRBJ2-7; D may be TRBD2 (7 bases). This CDR3 contains 13 residues. The V end lost 6 bases, the J end lost 3 bases, and 12 bases lay between the germline ends. Germline V gene sequence: CDR1 ENHRY, CDR2 SYGVKD. As DNA, the CDR3 is TGTGCCATCAGCCTAGGGGGGGACTACGAGCAGTACTTC. Translating gives CAISLGGDYEQYF.

The chain recombines TRBV6-6 with TRBJ2-5, with 8 nucleotides matching TRBD1. The germline CDR1 and CDR2 sequences are MNHNY and SVGAGI (reference sequence). CDR3 length equals 16 residues. After removal of 8 bases from V and 4 bases from J, the junction contained 15 bases not matched to a gene. This chain's CDR3 is CASHTSFQGTGETQYF. CDR3 coding DNA: TGTGCCAGCCACACCTCCTTCCAGGGGACAGGAGAGACCCAGTACTTC.

The chain carries TRBV2 and TRBJ2-2, with D maybe TRBD2 (5 bases). Trimming removed 8 bases from V and 6 bases from J, with 16 bases in between. Germline CDR1 is SNHLY and CDR2 is FYNNEI. The CDR3 is 14 amino acids. Here the CDR3 reads CASRIAQWAGELFF. CDR3 DNA: TGTGCCAGCCGAATAGCGCAATGGGCCGGGGAGCTGTTTTTT.

This sequence joins TRBV5-1 and TRBJ2-7; 8 bases match TRBD1. V dropped 6 bases and J dropped 2; count of bases not matched to a gene: 7. Germline V gives CDR1 SGHRS, CDR2 YFSETQ. The CDR3 spans 14 residues. The CDR3 DNA sequence: TGCGCCAGCACCCCGGCAGGGGGCCCCTACGAGCAGTACTTC. Encoded protein: CASTPAGGPYEQYF.

The rearrangement joins TRBV2 to TRBJ2-5; 9 bases match TRBD2. The V gene's germline CDR1 is SNHLY and CDR2 FYNNEI. V gave up 5 bases and J gave up 4 bases; unmatched junction bases: 8. The CDR3 contains 15 residues. The CDR3 is CASSRVAGAGETQYF. CDR3 in DNA: TGTGCCAGCAGTAGGGTAGCGGGGGCGGGAGAGACCCAGTACTTC. The variable domain in full, with the rest retrieved from reference TRBV2 and TRBJ2-5, is EPEVTQTPSHQVTQMGQEVILRCVPISNHLYFYWYRQILGQKVEFLVSFYNNEISEKSEIFDDQFSVERPDGSNFTLKIRSTKLEDSAMYFCASSRVAGAGETQYFGPGTRLLVL.

The V and J genes are TRBV9 and TRBJ2-1; TRBD1 matches at 8 bases. The CDR3 is made up of 16 amino acids. Germline V gene sequence: CDR1 SGDLS, CDR2 YYNGEE. The junction had 14 bases not matched to a gene; V was cut back by 0 bases and J by 12 bases. CDR3 DNA sequence: TGTGCCAGCAGCGTAGGAAGGGACAGGTTGTATGTAGGGCAGTTCTTC. Translated, it gives CASSVGRDRLYVGQFF.

The chain links TRBV6-1 to TRBJ2-1, with 9 nucleotides matching TRBD2. This CDR3 spans 17 amino acids. V was clipped by 7 bases and J by 5 bases; unmatched bases: 15. Germline V lookup: CDR1 MNHNS, CDR2 SASEGT. The CDR3 coding sequence is TGTGCCAGCAATAAAGCTGCTAGCGGGGAACCTCACAATGAGCAGTTCTTC. This sequence encodes CASNKAASGEPHNEQFF.